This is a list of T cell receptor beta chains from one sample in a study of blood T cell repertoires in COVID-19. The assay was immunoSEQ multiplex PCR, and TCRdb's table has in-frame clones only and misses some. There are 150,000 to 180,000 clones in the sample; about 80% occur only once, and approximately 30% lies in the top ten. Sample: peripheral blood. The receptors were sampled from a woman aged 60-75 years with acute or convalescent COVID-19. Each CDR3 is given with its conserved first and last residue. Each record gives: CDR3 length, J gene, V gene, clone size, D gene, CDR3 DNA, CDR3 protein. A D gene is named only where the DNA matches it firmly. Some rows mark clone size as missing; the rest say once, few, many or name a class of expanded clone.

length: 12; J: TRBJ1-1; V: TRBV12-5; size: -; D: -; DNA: TGTGCTAGTGGTACACAGGTAACTGAAGCTTTCTTT; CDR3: CASGTQVTEAFF
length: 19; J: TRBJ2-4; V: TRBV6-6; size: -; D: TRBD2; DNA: TGTGCCAGCAGTCGCGGACTAGCGGGAGGGGATATAACCAAAAACATTCAGTACTTC; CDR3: CASSRGLAGGDITKNIQYF
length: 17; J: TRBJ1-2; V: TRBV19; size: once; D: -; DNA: TGTGCCAGTAGTATTCGGGGGACCACTTCTCCCAGCTATGGCTACACCTTC; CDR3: CASSIRGTTSPSYGYTF
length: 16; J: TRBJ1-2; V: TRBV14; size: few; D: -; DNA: TGTGCCAGCAGCCAAGATCAAGCGAGGTCTAACTATGGCTACACCTTC; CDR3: CASSQDQARSNYGYTF
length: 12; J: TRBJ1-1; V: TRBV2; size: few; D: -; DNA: TGTGCCAGCAGTCAGACAGCCACTGAAGCTTTCTTT; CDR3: CASSQTATEAFF
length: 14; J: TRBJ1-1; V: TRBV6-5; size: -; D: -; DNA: TGTGCCAGCAACCAATCCCCGGGTCGGGTCGAAGCTTTCTTT; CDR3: CASNQSPGRVEAFF
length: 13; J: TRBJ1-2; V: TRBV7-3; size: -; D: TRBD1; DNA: TGTGCCAGCAGCGACGGGACAGGGTATGGCTACACCTTC; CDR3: CASSDGTGYGYTF
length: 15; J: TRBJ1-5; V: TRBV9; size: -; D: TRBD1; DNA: TGTGCCAGCAGCCTGGGGGACAGGGCCAATCAGCCCCAGCATTTT; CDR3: CASSLGDRANQPQHF
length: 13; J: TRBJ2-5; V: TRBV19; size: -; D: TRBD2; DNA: TGTGCCAGTAGCGGGGGGGCCGAGGAGACCCAGTACTTC; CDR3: CASSGGAEETQYF
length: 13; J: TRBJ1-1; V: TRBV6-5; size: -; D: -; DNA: TGTGCCAGCACCCCCGGGGGGGTGACTGAAGCTTTCTTT; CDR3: CASTPGGVTEAFF
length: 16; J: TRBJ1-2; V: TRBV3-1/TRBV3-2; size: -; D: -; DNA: TGTGCCAGCAGGGATCGAAGGGGAGGTGGAAGTTTAGGCTACACCTTC; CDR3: CASRDRRGGGSLGYTF
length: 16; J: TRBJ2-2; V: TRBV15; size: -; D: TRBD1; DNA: TGTGCCACCAGCAGAGGGACAGGGGGCGGCACCGGGGAGCTGTTTTTT; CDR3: CATSRGTGGGTGELFF
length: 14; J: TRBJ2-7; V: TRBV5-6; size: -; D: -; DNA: TGTGCCAGCAGCTTCTGGGGGGTCTCCTACGAGCAGTACTTC; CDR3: CASSFWGVSYEQYF
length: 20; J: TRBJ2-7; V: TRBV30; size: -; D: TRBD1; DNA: TGTGCCTGGAGTGGGGTCAACCCCGTTGACAGGGGCGAAGGAATCTACGAGCAGTACTTC; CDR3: CAWSGVNPVDRGEGIYEQYF
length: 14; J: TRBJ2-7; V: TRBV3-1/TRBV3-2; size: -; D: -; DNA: TGTGCCAGCAGCCCCCCGGGACTCCCCTACGAGCAGTACTTC; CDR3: CASSPPGLPYEQYF
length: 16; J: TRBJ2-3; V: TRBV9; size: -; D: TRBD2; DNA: TGTGCCAGCAGCGTAGACAGCGGGGGGACCACAGATACGCAGTATTTT; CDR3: CASSVDSGGTTDTQYF
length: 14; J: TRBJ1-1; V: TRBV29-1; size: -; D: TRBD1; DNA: TGCAGCGTTACAAAGGACAGGGGGCGAACTGAAGCTTTCTTT; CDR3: CSVTKDRGRTEAFF
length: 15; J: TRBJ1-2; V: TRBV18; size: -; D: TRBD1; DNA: TGTGCCAGCTCACAGGGGACAGGGGGCGCGAGTGGCTACACCTTC; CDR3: CASSQGTGGASGYTF
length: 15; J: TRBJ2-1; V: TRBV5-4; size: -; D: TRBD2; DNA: TGTGCCAGCAGCCCAGGACTAGCGGGGGGGGGTGAGCAGTTCTTC; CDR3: CASSPGLAGGGEQFF
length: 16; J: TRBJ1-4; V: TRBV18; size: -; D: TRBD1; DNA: TGTGCCAGCTCACCCTATTTGGGACAGACTAATGAAAAACTGTTTTTT; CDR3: CASSPYLGQTNEKLFF
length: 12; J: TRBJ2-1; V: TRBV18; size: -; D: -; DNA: TGTGCCAGCTCACCGGCAGGCAATGAGCAGTTCTTC; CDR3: CASSPAGNEQFF
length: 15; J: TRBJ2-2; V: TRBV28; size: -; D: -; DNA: TGTGCCAGCAGTTTCCCAGGGCGAGACACCGGGGAGCTGTTTTTT; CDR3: CASSFPGRDTGELFF